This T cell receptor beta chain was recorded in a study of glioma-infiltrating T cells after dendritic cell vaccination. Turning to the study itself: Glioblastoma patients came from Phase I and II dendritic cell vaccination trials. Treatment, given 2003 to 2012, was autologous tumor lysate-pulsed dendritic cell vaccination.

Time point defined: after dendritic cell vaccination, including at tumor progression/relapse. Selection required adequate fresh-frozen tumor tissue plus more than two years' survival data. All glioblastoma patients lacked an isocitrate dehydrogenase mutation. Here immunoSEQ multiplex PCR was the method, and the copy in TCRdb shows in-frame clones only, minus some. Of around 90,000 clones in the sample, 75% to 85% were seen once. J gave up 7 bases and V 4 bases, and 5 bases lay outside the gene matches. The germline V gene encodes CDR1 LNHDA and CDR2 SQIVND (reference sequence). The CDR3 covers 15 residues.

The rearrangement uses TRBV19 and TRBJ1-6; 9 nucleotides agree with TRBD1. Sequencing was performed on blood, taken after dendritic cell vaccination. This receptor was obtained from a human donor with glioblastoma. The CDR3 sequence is CASSTPTGGNSPLHF. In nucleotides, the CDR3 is TGTGCCAGTAGTACGCCGACAGGGGGGAATTCACCCCTCCACTTT.